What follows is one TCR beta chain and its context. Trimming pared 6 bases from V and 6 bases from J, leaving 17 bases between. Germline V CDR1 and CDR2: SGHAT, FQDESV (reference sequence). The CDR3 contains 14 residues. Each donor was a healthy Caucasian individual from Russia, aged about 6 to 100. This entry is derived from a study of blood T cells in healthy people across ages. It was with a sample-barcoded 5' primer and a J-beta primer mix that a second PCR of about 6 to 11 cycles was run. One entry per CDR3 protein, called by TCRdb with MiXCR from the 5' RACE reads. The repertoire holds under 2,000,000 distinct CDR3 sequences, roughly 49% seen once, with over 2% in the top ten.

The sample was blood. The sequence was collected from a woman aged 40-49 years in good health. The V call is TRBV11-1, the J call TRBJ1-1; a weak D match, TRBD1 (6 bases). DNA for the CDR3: TGTGCCAGCAGACCCGAGGGGGTCTCGTCTGAAGCTTTCTTT. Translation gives CASRPEGVSSEAFF.